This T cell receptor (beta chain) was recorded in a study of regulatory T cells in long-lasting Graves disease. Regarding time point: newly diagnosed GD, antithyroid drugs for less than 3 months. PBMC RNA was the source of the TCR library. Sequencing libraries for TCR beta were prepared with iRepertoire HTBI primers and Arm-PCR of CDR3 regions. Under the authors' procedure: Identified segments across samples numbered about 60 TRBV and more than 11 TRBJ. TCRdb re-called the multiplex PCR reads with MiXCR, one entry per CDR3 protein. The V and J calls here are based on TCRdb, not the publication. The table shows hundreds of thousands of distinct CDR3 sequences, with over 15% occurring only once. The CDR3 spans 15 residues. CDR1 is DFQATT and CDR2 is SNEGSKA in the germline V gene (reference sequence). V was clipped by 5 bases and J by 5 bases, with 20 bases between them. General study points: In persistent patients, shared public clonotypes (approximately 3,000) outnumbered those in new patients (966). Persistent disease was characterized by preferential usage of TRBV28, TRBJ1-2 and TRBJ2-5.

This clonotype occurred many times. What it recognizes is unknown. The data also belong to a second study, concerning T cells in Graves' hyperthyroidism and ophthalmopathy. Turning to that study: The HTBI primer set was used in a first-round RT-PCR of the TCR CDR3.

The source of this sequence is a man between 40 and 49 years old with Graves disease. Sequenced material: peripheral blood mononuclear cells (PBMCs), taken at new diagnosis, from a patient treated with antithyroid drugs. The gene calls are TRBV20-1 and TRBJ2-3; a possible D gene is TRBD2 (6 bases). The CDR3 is CSAPRRGSGIDTQYF. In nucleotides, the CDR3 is TGCAGTGCTCCCCGACGGGGGTCGGGAATAGATACGCAGTATTTT.